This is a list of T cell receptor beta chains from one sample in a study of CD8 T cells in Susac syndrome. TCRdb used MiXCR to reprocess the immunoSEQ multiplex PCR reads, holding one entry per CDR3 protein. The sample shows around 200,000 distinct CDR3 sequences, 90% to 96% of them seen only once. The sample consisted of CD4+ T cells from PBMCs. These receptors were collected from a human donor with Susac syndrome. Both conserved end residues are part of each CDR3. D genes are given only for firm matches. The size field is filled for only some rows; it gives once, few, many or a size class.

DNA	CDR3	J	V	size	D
TGCAGCGTTGACGGCTTCGGAAATGAGCAGTTCTTC	CSVDGFGNEQFF	TRBJ2-1	TRBV29-1	-	-
TGCAGCGCCGAACGGGAATTGGACACTGAAGCTTTCTTT	CSAERELDTEAFF	TRBJ1-1	TRBV29-1	-	-
TGCAGCGTTGAAGATGCGGAGACCCAGTACTTC	CSVEDAETQYF	TRBJ2-5	TRBV29-1	-	-
TGTGCCTACAACAGGGGGGAGTACACTGAAGCTTTCTTT	CAYNRGEYTEAFF	TRBJ1-1	TRBV30	-	TRBD1
TGTGCCAGCAGCTCAGACTCCTATAATTCACCCCTCCACTTT	CASSSDSYNSPLHF	TRBJ1-6	TRBV9	-	-
TGTGCCAGCAGCCTATTCGACAGGGGCTATGGCTACACCTTC	CASSLFDRGYGYTF	TRBJ1-2	TRBV6-5	once	TRBD1
TGTGCCAGCAGAGACAGGGGTAACTATGGCTACACCTTC	CASRDRGNYGYTF	TRBJ1-2	TRBV12-3/TRBV12-4	-	TRBD1
TGTGCCAGCAGCTTTCCGGGACAGGCCTCTGGGGCCAACGTCCTGACTTTC	CASSFPGQASGANVLTF	TRBJ2-6	TRBV7-2	-	TRBD1
TGTGCCAGCAGCCGGGGACAGGGCCGAGCCTACGAGCAGTACTTC	CASSRGQGRAYEQYF	TRBJ2-7	TRBV5-4	once	TRBD1
TGTGCCAGTAGTAACACAAAAAATCAGCCCCAGCATTTT	CASSNTKNQPQHF	TRBJ1-5	TRBV19	-	-
TGTGCCAGCAGTGAACGGGCTGGGGCGACCGGGGAGCTGTTTTTT	CASSERAGATGELFF	TRBJ2-2	TRBV2	-	-
TGCAGCGGCCGGACAGGGGGCGACGGGGAGCTGTTTTTT	CSGRTGGDGELFF	TRBJ2-2	TRBV29-1	-	TRBD1
TGTGCCAGCAGCTTACAGGGGACAATCTACGAGCAGTACTTC	CASSLQGTIYEQYF	TRBJ2-7	TRBV3-1	-	TRBD1
TGTGCCAGCAGTTTGAGGGCAGGGACCACGTACGAGCAGTACTTC	CASSLRAGTTYEQYF	TRBJ2-7	TRBV12-3/TRBV12-4	once	-
TGTGCCAGCAGCCAAGACGTTGCGGGGGGCGAGGAGACCCAGTACTTC	CASSQDVAGGEETQYF	TRBJ2-5	TRBV4-2	once	TRBD2
TGTGCCAGCTCACCAGTGGGGACAGCAGCTAACTATGGCTACACCTTC	CASSPVGTAANYGYTF	TRBJ1-2	TRBV18	-	TRBD1
TGTGCCTGGAGTGCTAGTCTCACCGGGGAGCTGTTTTTT	CAWSASLTGELFF	TRBJ2-2	TRBV30	-	-
TGTGCCAGCAGCCAAGAAACCCCAAACATCGGCACTGAAGCTTTCTTT	CASSQETPNIGTEAFF	TRBJ1-1	TRBV4-2	-	-
TGTGCCAGCAGCTCCTTTGATACGCAGTATTTT	CASSSFDTQYF	TRBJ2-3	TRBV11-1	-	-
TGTGCCAGCAGGCCTGGGGGGATTTTGGAAAAACTGTTTTTT	CASRPGGILEKLFF	TRBJ1-4	TRBV12-3/TRBV12-4	once	-
TGTGCCACCAGCATTTACAGGGTCAATCAGCCCCAGCATTTT	CATSIYRVNQPQHF	TRBJ1-5	TRBV15	once	-
TGTGCCAGCCGGGGCGGGGGGGCGGCCTACAATGAGCAGTTCTTC	CASRGGGAAYNEQFF	TRBJ2-1	TRBV6-1	-	TRBD2
TGTGCCAGCAGTAAACAGGTTGCCTCCTATGGCTACACCTTC	CASSKQVASYGYTF	TRBJ1-2	TRBV12-3/TRBV12-4	-	-
TGTGCCAGCACTCTCGGGGGGTCACAAGAGACCCAGTACTTC	CASTLGGSQETQYF	TRBJ2-5	TRBV12-3/TRBV12-4	-	TRBD2
TGTGCCACCAGTCGGGCGAAGGGCGGGGAGCTGTTTTTT	CATSRAKGGELFF	TRBJ2-2	TRBV24-1	-	-
TGTGCCAGCAGCCGCGATGGGACAGGGGACGAGCAGTACTTC	CASSRDGTGDEQYF	TRBJ2-7	TRBV7-9	-	TRBD1
TGTGCCACCAGCAGGGGACAGGGGTTTGTAGATACGCAGTATTTT	CATSRGQGFVDTQYF	TRBJ2-3	TRBV15	-	TRBD1
TGTGCCAGCAGGGGGGCCCAGTCGGCCCAGTACTTC	CASRGAQSAQYF	TRBJ2-5	TRBV12-3/TRBV12-4	once	-
TGCGCCAGCAGCCAAGATAGGCCCACCCCTGAAGCTTTCTTT	CASSQDRPTPEAFF	TRBJ1-1	TRBV4-3	-	-
TGTGCCAGCAAATCCCCGGGGGGGCTCTACGAGCAGTACTTC	CASKSPGGLYEQYF	TRBJ2-7	TRBV6-6	-	TRBD2
TGTGCCAGCAGCTCTACCGGGACTAGTTACAATGAGCAGTTCTTC	CASSSTGTSYNEQFF	TRBJ2-1	TRBV7-3	-	TRBD2
TGTGCCAGCAGCTTAGAGAGCAACACAGATACGCAGTATTTT	CASSLESNTDTQYF	TRBJ2-3	TRBV7-2	-	-
TGTGCCAGCAGCTTGGGTCTTTTCCGGCAGGAAGAGACCCAGTACTTC	CASSLGLFRQEETQYF	TRBJ2-5	TRBV5-4	-	-